The present T cell receptor (beta chain) was sequenced within a study of blood T cell repertoires in COVID-19. As for the study in general: The United States, Italy and Spain were the sources of the acute and convalescent COVID-19 samples.

In the original analysis: Quantification of nucleated cells was approximated via reference gene primer amplification. Repertoires were generated with immunoSEQ multiplex PCR, while TCRdb's copy carries only in-frame clones and drops some. The D gene and trimming were derived from the DNA, and the V and J assignments and clone size from that table. The table lists hundreds of thousands of clones, around 86% of them singletons. The ends were cut back, 7 bases at V and 5 bases at J, with 29 bases in the middle. Per the germline V gene, CDR1 is LNHDA and CDR2 is SQIVND (reference sequence). This CDR3 has 18 amino acids.

The sequenced material came from peripheral blood. The receptor's source is a woman in her twenties or thirties with active or convalescent COVID-19. V usage is TRBV19 and J usage is TRBJ2-5; a weak D match, TRBD2 (6 bases). The CDR3 bases are TGTGCCAGTAAGGGGCACGCGGGCTTGGAGGGACGAGAGGAGACCCAGTACTTC. The encoded protein is CASKGHAGLEGREETQYF.